The 2 T cell receptor beta chains below all came from one sample that was sequenced in a study of T cell changes during pregnancy in multiple sclerosis. Repertoires were generated with immunoSEQ multiplex PCR, while TCRdb's copy carries only in-frame clones and drops some. In the table there are under 50,000 clones, approximately 89% of which are singletons. Material: CD4+ T cells from peripheral blood mononuclear cells, obtained in the second trimester of pregnancy. Every receptor here comes from a female donor in good health, enrolled as a control in a pregnancy study.

The rearrangement links TRBV7-2 to TRBJ2-7, with D perhaps matching TRBD1 (6 bases). Germline assignment: CDR1 SGHTA and CDR2 FQGNSA. The CDR3 covers 13 residues. V shed 5 bases and J shed 1 base, with 9 bases lying between them. CDR3 region: CASSLDRSYEQYF. CDR3 in DNA: TGTGCCAGCAGCCTAGACAGGTCCTACGAGCAGTACTTC.

The V call is TRBV28, the J call TRBJ2-7; TRBD2 matches at 7 bases. The J segment lost 5 bases and the V segment lost 2 bases, leaving 6 bases of the junction unmatched. This CDR3 comprises 14 residues. Germline CDR1 MDHEN, CDR2 SYDVKM. For the CDR3, the DNA is TGTGCCAGCAGTTTAGGGGAGGGTTACGACGAGCAGTACTTC. As protein: CASSLGEGYDEQYF.